The rows below give T cell receptor beta chains drawn from one sample of a study of cytomegalovirus exposure and HLA in healthy donors. Sequencing was performed with immunoSEQ multiplex PCR; in TCRdb, only in-frame clones are kept and a portion is missing. The table has over 110,000 clones, roughly 86% seen once. The source material was PBMCs. The origin of the receptors is a man aged 18 to 35 in good health and CMV-seropositive. The CDR3 runs from the conserved cysteine through the conserved F or W. A D gene is named only where the DNA matches it firmly. A row's size may be missing; if present it is once, few, many or a size class.

>-|TRBV7-7|TRBD1|TRBJ2-7
TGTGCCAGCAGCCCTCGGGACAGGGTGCCGTCCTACGAGCAGTACTTC
CASSPRDRVPSYEQYF
>-|TRBV7-2|-|TRBJ1-5
TGTGCCAGCAGCTTAAATGGGCCAGGGAAGCCCCAGCATTTT
CASSLNGPGKPQHF
>once|TRBV5-1|-|TRBJ1-4
TGCGCCAGCAGCTTTGGCGGATTTAATGAAAAACTGTTTTTT
CASSFGGFNEKLFF
>-|TRBV29-1|-|TRBJ2-1
TGCAGCCTCGGGAATAATGAGCAGTTCTTC
CSLGNNEQFF
>-|TRBV2|-|TRBJ1-1
TGTGCCAGCGGGTTCGGGGACACTGAAGCTTTCTTT
CASGFGDTEAFF
>-|TRBV18|-|TRBJ1-1
TGTGCCAGCTCAAGGGGGTACATGAACACTGAAGCTTTCTTT
CASSRGYMNTEAFF
>-|TRBV5-4|TRBD1|TRBJ2-7
TGTGCCAGCAGCGACAGGGCCCCTACCTACGAGCAGTACTTC
CASSDRAPTYEQYF
>-|TRBV6-5|-|TRBJ2-1
TGTGCCAGCAGCCCTAAACAGGGAGTTGGTGAGCAGTTCTTC
CASSPKQGVGEQFF
>-|TRBV27|-|TRBJ2-5
TGTGCCAGCAGTTTAGACTTTGGCAGCCCCCAAGAGACCCAGTACTTC
CASSLDFGSPQETQYF
>-|TRBV23-1|-|TRBJ1-5
TGCGCCAGCGAGGCAGCAGGGAAGGGCCACAATCAGCCCCAGCATTTT
CASEAAGKGHNQPQHF
>-|TRBV27|-|TRBJ1-5
TGTGCCAGCAGTTCAATGTTTCCGCCGGGGGATCAGCCCCAGCATTTT
CASSSMFPPGDQPQHF
>-|TRBV9|-|TRBJ2-1
TGTGCCAGCAGCGTAGGGGCTTGGAGCGGCTCCTACAATGAGCAGTTCTTC
CASSVGAWSGSYNEQFF
>once|TRBV9|TRBD2|TRBJ2-7
TGTGCCAGCAGCGTAAGGGCTAGCGGATTTTACGAGCAGTACTTC
CASSVRASGFYEQYF
>-|TRBV30|-|TRBJ2-1
TGTGCCTGGAGGCTCGGGGGCAATGAGCAGTTCTTC
CAWRLGGNEQFF
>once|TRBV6-5|TRBD1|TRBJ2-7
TGTGCCAGCAGTTACTCGGAGACAGGGTTCTACGAGCAGTACTTC
CASSYSETGFYEQYF